This T cell receptor (beta chain) came from a study of vaccination effects on CD4 cells after COVID-19. Study-level background: It was a median of 72 days after the second dose that post-vaccine samples were obtained.

Study-wide results and limits: Cross-reaction with common cold coronaviruses was seen in only 1 of 255 vaccine-induced clones from healthy vaccinees.

This table comes from immunoSEQ multiplex PCR, and its TCRdb copy is limited to in-frame clones, with some not included. The sample lists tens of thousands of clones, approximately 79% seen once, with about 2.4% in the top ten. This CDR3 is 20 amino acids long. The germline gives CDR1 KGHSH, CDR2 LQKENI. V lost 2 bases, J lost 0 bases, and 15 bases stayed unmatched. On this clone itself: Its antigen is not identified.

Once cultured for approximately ten days, the cells underwent separation to obtain CD4+ T cells. The participants, recipients of two vaccine doses, got either BNT162b2 or mRNA-1273. The vaccine recipients had no prior SARS-CoV-2 infection, with negative nucleocapsid antibodies. The chain carries TRBV18 and TRBJ2-4, with 8 bases identical to TRBD1. Sequencing was performed on CD4+ T cells from PBMCs cultured without peptide, taken after COVID-19 vaccination. The origin of this receptor is a human donor who received a COVID-19 vaccine. The CDR3 loop reads CASSPSFSGQAILAKNIQYF. CDR3 coding DNA: TGTGCCAGCTCACCATCTTTCTCGGGACAGGCGATCTTAGCCAAAAACATTCAGTACTTC.